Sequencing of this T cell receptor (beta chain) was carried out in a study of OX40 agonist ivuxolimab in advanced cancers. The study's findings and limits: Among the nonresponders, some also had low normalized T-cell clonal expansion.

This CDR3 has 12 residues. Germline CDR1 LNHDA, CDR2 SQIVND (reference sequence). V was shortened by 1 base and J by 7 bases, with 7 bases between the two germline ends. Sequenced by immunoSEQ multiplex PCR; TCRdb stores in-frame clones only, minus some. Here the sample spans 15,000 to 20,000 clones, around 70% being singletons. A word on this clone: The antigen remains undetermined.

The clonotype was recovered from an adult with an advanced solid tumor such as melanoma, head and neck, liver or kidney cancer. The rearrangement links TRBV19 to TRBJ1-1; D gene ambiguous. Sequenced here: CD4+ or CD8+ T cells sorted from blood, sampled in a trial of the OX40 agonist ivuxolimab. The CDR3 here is CASSIGGDEAFF. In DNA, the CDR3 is TGTGCCAGTAGTATAGGAGGCGATGAAGCTTTCTTT.